The 13 T cell receptor beta chains reported below all come from one sample, sequenced in a study of blood T cell repertoires in COVID-19. Method: immunoSEQ multiplex PCR; TCRdb's copy keeps in-frame clones and lacks some. The table has approximately 350,000 clones, 80% to 85% seen once. Sequences were obtained from PBMCs or T cells enriched from blood (not recorded which). Receptors originate from a woman in her 50s who had recovered from COVID-19.

This chain uses TRBV9 with TRBJ2-1; 12 nucleotides match TRBD2. CDR3 length equals 16 residues. V was clipped by 4 bases and J by 7 bases; unmatched bases: 9. Germline CDR1 reads SGDLS; CDR2 reads YYNGEE. For the CDR3, the DNA is TGTGCCAGCAGCACCCCTAGCGGGGGGGCGTGGAATGAGCAGTTCTTC. It is translated as CASSTPSGGAWNEQFF.

The gene calls are TRBV20-1 and TRBJ1-1, with D possibly being TRBD1 (6 bases). Germline CDR1 is DFQATT and CDR2 is SNEGSKA (reference sequence). The CDR3 runs to 14 residues. Trimming pared 3 bases from V and 1 base from J, leaving 12 bases between. CDR3 sequence: CSASLDRRNTEAFF. The CDR3 DNA sequence: TGCAGTGCTAGTTTGGACAGAAGGAACACTGAAGCTTTCTTT.

This chain links TRBV9 with TRBJ2-2; possibly TRBD2 for D (6 bases). V shed 0 bases and J shed 2 bases, with 8 bases lying between them. The CDR3 is made up of 15 amino acids. CDR1 and CDR2 (germline): SGDLS, YYNGEE. The CDR3 here is CASSVGTTNTGELFF. The CDR3 region has the DNA TGTGCCAGCAGCGTAGGGACTACAAACACCGGGGAGCTGTTTTTT.

A single count supports this clone. This chain connects TRBV5-4 to TRBJ2-7; D not certain. The germline V gene has CDR1 SGHNT and CDR2 YYREEE (reference sequence). Trimming stripped 5 bases from V and 4 bases from J, with 13 bases between. The CDR3 runs to 13 residues. CDR3 sequence: CASSSQTPYEQYF. CDR3 DNA: TGTGCCAGCAGTTCACAGACACCTTACGAGCAGTACTTC.

The chain links TRBV6-4 to TRBJ2-5; TRBD2 might be the D (6 bases). Germline loops: CDR1 MRHNA, CDR2 SNTAGT. Trimming removed 3 bases at V and 4 bases at J, with 15 bases between. The CDR3 consists of 15 residues. The CDR3 DNA reads TGTGCCAGCAGTGAGCAAACCGGGACTGGAGAGACCCAGTACTTC. It is translated as CASSEQTGTGETQYF.

This chain connects TRBV23-1 to TRBJ1-1; TRBD1 is a possible D gene (6 bases). TRBV23-1 is flagged as an ORF with uncertain function. The germline V and J ends were trimmed by 2 bases and 0 bases, with 13 bases remaining between them. The CDR3 is made up of 16 amino acids. In DNA, the CDR3 is TGCGCCAGCAGTCAACCGAGGGGGAGGGTGAACACTGAAGCTTTCTTT. As protein: CASSQPRGRVNTEAFF.

The genes are TRBV19 and TRBJ1-5, with a weak D call TRBD1 (6 bases). The CDR3 length is 13 residues. Germline CDR1 is LNHDA and CDR2 is SQIVND (reference sequence). Trimming cost V 6 bases and J 6 bases, with 12 bases left between them. The CDR3 nucleotides are TGTGCCAGTAGAGACATGGGGGCTCAGCCCCAGCATTTT. Translating it yields CASRDMGAQPQHF.

In this sample, this clone turned up once. The chain employs TRBV24-1 and TRBJ2-1; a weak D match, TRBD2 (5 bases). Germline V lookup: CDR1 KGHDR, CDR2 SFDVKD. The CDR3 runs 13 residues. Trimming took 4 bases from V and 10 from J, leaving 13 bases between them. CDR3 protein: CATSDGVLEEQFF. Here the CDR3 DNA reads TGTGCCACCAGTGACGGGGTCCTAGAGGAGCAGTTCTTC.

This chain uses TRBV30 with TRBJ2-7; D is possibly TRBD1 (5 bases). Germline CDR1 GTSNPN, CDR2 SVGIG (reference sequence). V dropped 6 bases and J dropped 1 base, with 13 bases sitting between them. There are 13 residues in the CDR3. CDR3 sequence reads: CACQGRPSYEQYF. In DNA form, the CDR3 reads TGTGCCTGCCAGGGCAGGCCGTCCTACGAGCAGTACTTC.

The rearrangement joins TRBV11-1 to TRBJ2-7; TRBD2 aligns across 10 bases. This CDR3 region has 15 residues. CDR1 SGHAT and CDR2 FQDESV come from the germline V gene (reference sequence). With 2 bases clipped from V and 5 bases from J, the junction kept 6 bases outside the gene matches. The CDR3 nucleotides read TGTGCCAGCAGCTTATTAGCGGGGGGCTTCCACGAGCAGTACTTC. It yields the protein CASSLLAGGFHEQYF.

The V and J genes are TRBV4-1 and TRBJ1-3; D is perhaps TRBD1 (5 bases). This CDR3 has 15 amino acids. V gave up 0 bases and J gave up 5 bases, with 11 bases separating them. CDR1 and CDR2 (germline): MGHRA, YSYEKL. DNA of the CDR3: TGCGCCAGCAGCCAAGAGCGGGCGGGGCGAAACACCATATATTTT. Protein product: CASSQERAGRNTIYF.

The CDR3 here is CASRQGQGVRYGYTF. CDR3 DNA: TGTGCCAGCAGACAGGGACAGGGGGTTAGGTATGGCTACACCTTC. This chain uses TRBV5-6 with TRBJ1-2, with 11 bases aligning to TRBD1. The V segment lost 5 bases and the J segment 5 bases; nucleotides outside the gene matches: 8. This CDR3 region has 15 residues. The V gene's germline CDR1 is SGHDT and CDR2 YYEEEE.

The rearrangement joins TRBV18 to TRBJ1-1; maybe TRBD1 (5 bases). Trimming took off 0 bases at V and 0 bases at J, with 8 bases between the two ends. Germline V gene sequence: CDR1 KGHSH, CDR2 LQKENI. The CDR3 is made up of 15 amino acids. CDR3 residues: CASSPPRVMNTEAFF. The CDR3 DNA sequence: TGTGCCAGCTCACCACCCAGGGTCATGAACACTGAAGCTTTCTTT.